This TCR beta chain came from a study of blood T cells in healthy people across ages (dated by TCRdb to between 2014 and 2017). With regard to the full study: Template switching captured roughly one uniquely barcoded TCR beta cDNA molecule per two T cells in model experiments. To avoid experimental bias, donors of different ages were randomly spread across the sequencing lanes. Using deep sequencing normalized with unique cDNA molecular identifiers, the study measured how TCR beta repertoire diversity changes with age. The study analyzed two additional independent replicas of 1 million unique cDNA reads from the same blood draw for two donors, one aged 18 to 30 and one aged 80 or older. Four age groups were formed from the donors: young (average 16 years), middle-aged (approximately 41), aged (62) and long-lived (82).

In the case of this clonotype: No cognate antigen has been identified for it. No clone much larger than this one lies a single base away; base qualities are absent.

The paper as a whole reports these results and caveats: Since profiling was done on bulk unsorted PBMCs, naive and antigen-experienced compartments could not be conclusively compared. The CMV infection status of donors was not known, potentially confounding age-related changes in expanded clonotypes. Observed TCR beta diversity per million T cells fell roughly linearly with age, and a significant reduction was already apparent by age about 38. Total diversity estimates from one million sequenced T cells were considered lower bounds and underestimates. The percentage of naive T cells measured by flow cytometry correlated strongly with observed TCR beta diversity. Compared with the aged group, more naive CD4+ T cells, fewer expanded clones and increased TCR diversity were shown by the long-lived group, suggesting age selection.

The donors were 40 or so Caucasian individuals from Russia, aged 6 to 90 years, who were systemically healthy. About 10 milliliters of peripheral blood were collected from each donor into EDTA-treated Vacutainer tubes. PBMCs were isolated by Ficoll-Paque density-gradient centrifugation, with at least 6 million obtained per sample. Trizol reagent was used to extract total RNA from the PBMCs, yielding at least 5.5 micrograms per sample. For every donor, flow cytometry on a PBMC aliquot measured the percentage of naive CD45RAhigh/CD27high T cells. The junction carries 15 bases between V and J, which are trimmed by 5 bases and 4 bases respectively. CDR1 and CDR2 (MNHEY, SMNVEV) derive from the germline V gene (reference sequence). Inclusive of the bounding cysteine and phenylalanine, the CDR3 is 15 residues long. Only the CDR3 DNA stays, 45 bases, in frame from base 1. Library preparation was by 5' RACE. Sequencer: Illumina HiSeq 2500. A second roughly 7 to 11 cycle PCR used a sample-barcoded 5' primer and a J-beta primer mix. Each TCR beta cDNA molecule received a unique molecular identifier from a template-switch 5' adaptor carrying 12 random nucleotides. At least 3 million CDR3-containing paired-end reads were obtained from each sample. First-strand cDNA synthesis was performed from all RNA using the Mint cDNA synthesis kit, with priming by a TRBC-specific oligonucleotide. After uracil-DNA glycosylase treatment, a first 18-cycle PCR used universal primers M1SS and BC2_uni_R on all cDNA. The source study handled its data this way. Each sample was normalized by randomly selecting 1 million high-quality reads, each carrying a distinct molecular identifier. Reads with shared molecular identifiers were discarded instead of being binned into consensus sequences. MiTCR, with a Q25 quality threshold and the strictest error-elimination algorithm, was used for CDR3 identification, clonotype clustering and error correction. Lower-bound total TCR beta diversity was estimated with a nonparametric unseen species model using Euler transformation. In-frame beta chains were kept once TCRdb had trimmed the public reads at Q25 with fastp and called clones with MiXCR. Rows are combined by CDR3 protein, so each entry shows the most common genes and DNA. TCRdb's processing, not the authors' own work, is the source of the V and J calls. This sample holds approximately 820,000 distinct CDR3 sequences; under 45% were observed only once. Of the sample, about 21% is held by the ten largest clones.

The receptor comes from a man aged 55 to 70 in good health. Sequenced input: blood. The V and J genes are TRBV27 and TRBJ1-5; TRBD1 is a possible D gene, resting on 6 matching bases. CDR3 reads: CASSQTTGLNQPQHF. The DNA reads as follows: TGTGCCAGCAGTCAAACCACAGGGTTAAATCAGCCCCAGCATTTT.